Listed here are 29 T cell receptor beta chains from one sample, sequenced in a study of PD-L1 blockade in urothelial cancer. This table comes from immunoSEQ multiplex PCR, and its TCRdb copy is limited to in-frame clones, with some not included. The top ten hold more than 1.5% of the sample, which has 60,000 to 70,000 clones, 70% to 90% seen once. Time point in this sample: pretreatment peripheral blood. The source material was PBMCs, sampled around atezolizumab (anti-PD-L1) treatment. The receptors come from an older man with urothelial cancer.

The J gene is TRBJ2-3, the V gene TRBV7-2, with unresolved D. Germline CDR1 and CDR2: SGHTA and FQGNSA. The CDR3 covers 13 residues. Trimming shortened V by 5 bases and J by 1 base, and 7 bases separated the two germline ends. CDR3 in amino acids: CASSATRTDTQYF. Written as DNA, the CDR3 is TGTGCCAGCAGCGCGACACGCACAGATACGCAGTATTTT.

The V and J genes are TRBV6-1 and TRBJ2-1; 10 nucleotides align to TRBD2. Germline values: CDR1 MNHNS, CDR2 SASEGT. Unmatched junction bases numbered 3, after V lost 7 bases and J lost 0 bases. The CDR3 is made up of 15 amino acids. The CDR3 bases are TGTGCCAGCACCTCTAGCGGGAGCTCCTACAATGAGCAGTTCTTC. It encodes CASTSSGSSYNEQFF.

The gene calls are TRBV7-8 and TRBJ2-3; 11 nucleotides match TRBD2. The CDR3 is 14 residues long. V shed 7 bases, J shed 6 bases, and the junction held 6 bases outside the gene matches. Per the germline V gene, CDR1 is SGHVS and CDR2 is FQNEAQ. The CDR3 here is CASTTSGSSDTQYF. The CDR3 DNA is TGTGCCAGCACAACTAGCGGGAGTAGTGATACGCAGTATTTT.

In DNA, the CDR3 is TGTGCCATCAGTCCCTCCGGGTTAAATGGGGGGACCTATGGCTACACCTTC. It codes for CAISPSGLNGGTYGYTF. The chain recombines TRBV10-3 with TRBJ1-2, with TRBD1 as a possible D gene (5 bases). Germline CDR1 ENHRY, CDR2 SYGVKD. The V end lost 5 bases, the J end lost 4 bases, and 23 bases lay between the germline ends. There are 17 residues in the CDR3.

This sequence joins TRBV4-3 and TRBJ2-3; D is perhaps TRBD2 (5 bases). CDR1 and CDR2 from the germline V gene are LGHNA and YSLEER. Trimming left V 3 bases short and J 2 bases short, with 9 bases between. CDR3 length equals 14 residues. The CDR3 sequence is CASSQRAFTDTQYF. The CDR3 nucleotides read TGCGCCAGCAGCCAGAGGGCCTTCACAGATACGCAGTATTTT.

This clone appeared many times. The chain employs TRBV5-4 and TRBJ1-3; 10 bases line up with TRBD1. The germline V gene has CDR1 SGHNT and CDR2 YYREEE (reference sequence). Trimming removed 4 bases from V and 2 bases from J; junction bases left unmatched: 6. The length of the CDR3 is 16 residues. The CDR3 loop is CASSHGTGETGNTIYF. CDR3 in DNA: TGTGCCAGCAGCCACGGGACAGGGGAAACTGGAAACACCATATATTTT.

The sample holds one count of this clone. This chain joins TRBV9 and TRBJ2-7; no firm D call. Trimming shortened V by 1 base and J by 0 bases, and 11 bases separated the two germline ends. This CDR3 region has 15 residues. CDR1 is SGDLS, CDR2 YYNGEE, per germline. CDR3 amino acids: CASSVSATSSYEQYF. In DNA, the CDR3 is TGTGCCAGCAGCGTATCCGCTACGAGCTCCTACGAGCAGTACTTC.

The chain links TRBV6-5 to TRBJ2-7, with TRBD2 as a possible D gene (5 bases). This CDR3 contains 14 residues. CDR1 and CDR2 from the germline V gene are MNHEY and SVGAGI. V was shortened by 6 bases and J by 1 base, with 13 bases between the two germline ends. The DNA for the CDR3 is TGTGCCAGCAGCTCCGGACGGGAATCCTACGAGCAGTACTTC. Encoded protein: CASSSGRESYEQYF.

V usage is TRBV30 and J usage is TRBJ2-3; D possibly corresponds to TRBD2 (6 bases). The V gene's germline CDR1 is GTSNPN and CDR2 SVGIG (reference sequence). The CDR3 spans 11 residues. CDR3 protein: CAGGMSDTQYF. CDR3 nucleotides: TGTGCGGGAGGCATGTCAGATACGCAGTATTTT. Full variable domain (rest looked up from reference TRBV30 and TRBJ2-3): SQTIHQWPATLVQPVGSPLSLECTVEGTSNPNLYWYRQAAGRGLQLLFYSVGIGQISSEVPQNLSASRPQDRQFILSSKKLLLSDSGFYLCAGGMSDTQYFGPGTRLTVL.

The chain couples TRBV4-3 to TRBJ2-5, with 9 bases aligning to TRBD1. V was clipped by 3 bases and J by 4 bases; unmatched bases: 12. The CDR3 extends over 17 amino acids. Germline V gene lookup returns CDR1 LGHNA and CDR2 YSLEER. The CDR3 reads CASSQGEGDRERETQYF. In DNA, the CDR3 is TGCGCCAGCAGCCAGGGAGAGGGGGACAGGGAGCGAGAGACCCAGTACTTC.

The chain has TRBV5-8 and TRBJ1-2; D gene unclear. The CDR3 has 14 residues. The V end was cut by 2 bases, the J end by 4 bases, with 12 bases between. Germline CDR1 and CDR2: SGHTS and YDEGEE. The CDR3 DNA reads TGTGCCAGCAGCTTAGGCGGATCCTCCTATGGCTACACCTTC. The encoded protein is CASSLGGSSYGYTF.

The gene calls are TRBV4-3 and TRBJ2-5, with D unclear. Germline V gene sequence: CDR1 LGHNA, CDR2 YSLEER. CDR3 length: 15 amino acids. V lost 1 base to trimming and J lost 5 bases, with 14 bases between them. CDR3 in DNA: TGCGCCAGCAGCCAAGGGTCTTCGGGTCAGGAGACCCAGTACTTC. This gives the protein CASSQGSSGQETQYF.

This clone showed up just a few times. The chain combines TRBV4-3 with TRBJ2-7; 11 bases map to TRBD2. Germline V CDR1 and CDR2: LGHNA, YSLEER. Trimming cost V 5 bases and J 0 bases; bases outside gene matches: 6. The CDR3 is 16 residues long. The CDR3 coding sequence is TGCGCCAGCAGCTCGACTAGCGGGACTAGCTCCTACGAGCAGTACTTC. This translates into CASSSTSGTSSYEQYF.

DNA of the CDR3: TGTGCCAGCAGCCCACTAGAGTTCCTCGGAAAGACAGGGGTGGGTTGGTGGTATGGCTACACCTTC. Its protein is CASSPLEFLGKTGVGWWYGYTF. The chain links TRBV28 to TRBJ1-2; 8 nucleotides line up with TRBD1. The V gene end was trimmed by 6 bases and the J gene end by 5 bases; junction bases not matched to a gene: 32. In germline, CDR1 is MDHEN, CDR2 SYDVKM. The CDR3 spans 22 residues.

V and J are TRBV18 and TRBJ2-7, with 9 nucleotides matching TRBD1. The CDR3 totals 15 residues. CDR1 is KGHSH and CDR2 is LQKENI in the germline V gene. The J segment lost 3 bases and the V segment lost 2 bases, leaving 5 bases of the junction unmatched. The CDR3 DNA follows: TGTGCCAGCTCACCAGGGACAGGGAGAAGCTACGAGCAGTACTTC. The encoded protein is CASSPGTGRSYEQYF.

The chain couples TRBV5-1 to TRBJ2-7; perhaps TRBD1 as D (7 bases). Germline lookup yields CDR1 SGHRS and CDR2 YFSETQ. The CDR3 extends over 13 amino acids. V lost 5 bases to trimming and J lost 3 bases, with 12 bases between them. CDR3 protein: CASREGAFYEQYF. The CDR3 nucleotides read TGCGCCAGCAGGGAGGGGGCCTTCTACGAGCAGTACTTC. The full variable domain, rest sourced from reference TRBV5-1 and TRBJ2-7, is KAGVTQTPRYLIKTRGQQVTLSCSPISGHRSVSWYQQTPGQGLQFLFEYFSETQRNKGNFPGRFSGRQFSNSRSEMNVSTLELGDSALYLCASREGAFYEQYFGPGTRLTVT.

This chain connects TRBV10-1 to TRBJ2-3; 14 bases are a match to TRBD2. Losses at the gene ends were 2 bases for V and 1 base for J; bases not matched to a gene: 8. Germline V lookup: CDR1 WNHNN, CDR2 SYGVQD (reference sequence). The CDR3 is 19 residues long. CDR3 in DNA: TGCGCCAGCAGTGAGGCCGGGACTAGCGGGAGCTTTGGCACAGATACGCAGTATTTT. Protein product: CASSEAGTSGSFGTDTQYF.

The chain recombines TRBV19 with TRBJ1-5; 9 bases align to TRBD1. The J segment lost 0 bases and the V segment lost 4 bases, leaving 1 base of the junction unmatched. Germline CDR1 and CDR2: LNHDA and SQIVND (reference sequence). The CDR3 totals 15 residues. The CDR3 bases are TGTGCCAGTAGTAGGACAGGGGATAGCAATCAGCCCCAGCATTTT. Protein product: CASSRTGDSNQPQHF.

This sequence joins TRBV5-1 and TRBJ1-2, with 8 bases lining up with TRBD1. The CDR3 is 14 residues long. V lost 4 bases, J lost 5 bases, and 7 bases stayed unmatched. The germline CDR1 and CDR2 sequences are SGHRS and YFSETQ. CDR3 in amino acids: CASSTGTGLYGYTF. In DNA form, the CDR3 reads TGCGCCAGCAGCACCGGGACAGGTTTATATGGCTACACCTTC. Supplemented by reference TRBV5-1 and TRBJ1-2, the full variable domain reads KAGVTQTPRYLIKTRGQQVTLSCSPISGHRSVSWYQQTPGQGLQFLFEYFSETQRNKGNFPGRFSGRQFSNSRSEMNVSTLELGDSALYLCASSTGTGLYGYTFGSGTRLTVV.

The chain is built from TRBV14 and TRBJ1-2; TRBD1 might be the D (6 bases). The CDR3 consists of 17 residues. The V and J ends lost 1 base and 0 bases respectively, with 15 bases between them. In germline, CDR1 is SGHDN, CDR2 FVKESK. CDR3 region: CASSQGPGATANYGYTF. The DNA of the CDR3 is TGTGCCAGCAGCCAAGGTCCAGGGGCTACCGCTAACTATGGCTACACCTTC.

The chain combines TRBV5-5 with TRBJ2-7; D perhaps matches TRBD1 (5 bases). Germline-derived CDR1 and CDR2 are SGHKS and YYEKEE (reference sequence). The CDR3 sequence is 14 residues long. The V gene lost 0 bases and the J gene lost 2 bases, with 9 bases spanning the gap. The CDR3, as DNA: TGTGCCAGCAGCTTGGGCCAGGGCCCCTACGAGCAGTACTTC. Its translation: CASSLGQGPYEQYF.

This clone was counted between two and nine times. The V and J genes are TRBV6-4 and TRBJ2-2; tentative D call: TRBD2 (5 bases). V shed 0 bases and J shed 4 bases, with 6 bases lying between them. Germline CDR1 reads MRHNA; CDR2 reads SNTAGT. This CDR3 contains 14 residues. The CDR3 sequence: CASSDSGVTGELFF. For the CDR3, the DNA is TGTGCCAGCAGTGACTCCGGGGTCACCGGGGAGCTGTTTTTT.

This clone came up many times. V and J are TRBV7-9 and TRBJ1-5, with D tentatively TRBD1 (5 bases). Germline V CDR1 and CDR2: SEHNR, FQNEAQ (reference sequence). Deletions cut 4 bases from V and 2 bases from J, with 15 bases between. This CDR3 has 16 residues. CDR3 protein: CASSSSGGSGNQPQHF. The CDR3 nucleotides are TGTGCCAGCAGCTCCAGCGGGGGGTCGGGCAATCAGCCCCAGCATTTT.

DNA of the CDR3: TGTGCCAGCAGTTCGGTGAATGAAGCTTTCTTT. Translating gives CASSSVNEAFF. This sequence joins TRBV28 and TRBJ1-1; no definite D call. Germline assignment: CDR1 MDHEN and CDR2 SYDVKM. V dropped 4 bases and J dropped 7 bases, with 7 bases sitting between them. CDR3 length: 11 residues.

For the CDR3, the DNA is TGTGCCAGCAGCTCCTTCCTACGCAATCAAGAGACCCAGTACTTC. Its translation is CASSSFLRNQETQYF. The chain employs TRBV11-2 and TRBJ2-5; D remains unclear. This CDR3 is built from 15 residues. CDR1 and CDR2 (germline): SGHAT, FQNNGV. Trimming pared 4 bases from V and 2 bases from J, leaving 14 bases between.

This rearrangement joins TRBV25-1 to TRBJ1-3; 7 nucleotides match TRBD1. Germline assignment: CDR1 MGHDK and CDR2 SYGVNS. After removal of 5 bases from V and 4 bases from J, the junction contained 5 bases not matched to a gene. The CDR3 length is 14 residues. CDR3 in amino acids: CASSLQGGGNTIYF. The CDR3 nucleotides read TGTGCCAGCAGTCTGCAGGGGGGAGGAAACACCATATATTTT.

The J gene is TRBJ2-3, the V gene TRBV5-4, with D hard to call. The CDR3 extends over 12 amino acids. Germline V lookup: CDR1 SGHNT, CDR2 YYREEE (reference sequence). Trimming removed 0 bases at V and 6 bases at J, with 5 bases between. The CDR3 nucleotides read TGTGCCAGCAGCTTGGTTATGGATACGCAGTATTTT. It specifies CASSLVMDTQYF.

This chain uses TRBV28 with TRBJ1-4; 8 nucleotides align to TRBD1. The CDR3 runs to 15 residues. Per germline, CDR1 MDHEN and CDR2 SYDVKM. V gave up 6 bases and J gave up 7 bases; unmatched junction bases: 10. CDR3 DNA: TGTGCCAGCAGGGACAGGGCCTTGTTCGTTGAAAAACTGTTTTTT. It codes for CASRDRALFVEKLFF.

This rearrangement joins TRBV4-2 to TRBJ1-5, with a possible D match to TRBD1 (5 bases). CDR3 length equals 14 residues. The ends were cut back, 0 bases at V and 5 bases at J, with 8 bases in the middle. Germline loops: CDR1 LGHNA, CDR2 YNFKEQ. CDR3 coding DNA: TGTGCCAGCAGCCAAGAGGTAGGGGATCAGCCCCAGCATTTT. Its translation: CASSQEVGDQPQHF.